This is a list of T cell receptor beta chains from one sample in a study of blood T cell repertoires in COVID-19. TCRdb keeps only in-frame clones here, not all; method: immunoSEQ multiplex PCR. The sample has more than 95,000 clones, 86% seen once. The specimen was peripheral blood. The receptors here all came from an older woman in a cohort sampled during active or convalescent COVID-19. CDR3s include the opening cysteine and the closing phenylalanine or tryptophan. D genes are given only for firm matches. Clone size is shown for a subset of rows, as once, few, many or a class of expanded clone.

V: TRBV11-3; D: TRBD2; size: few; J: TRBJ2-1; DNA: TGTGCCAGCAGCATGACTAGCGGGGCCTACAATGAGCAGTTCTTC; CDR3: CASSMTSGAYNEQFF
V: TRBV3-1/TRBV3-2; D: -; size: -; J: TRBJ1-6; DNA: TGTGCCAGCAGCCCCCACAGGGCTTCACCCCTCCACTTT; CDR3: CASSPHRASPLHF
V: TRBV5-6; D: -; size: -; J: TRBJ1-2; DNA: TGTGCCAGCAGCTTGGCGCGGGGGCCCGGGGGCTACACCTTC; CDR3: CASSLARGPGGYTF
V: TRBV3-1/TRBV3-2; D: TRBD1; size: -; J: TRBJ2-5; DNA: TGTGCCAGCAGCCAACCGGGACAGAAAGAGACCCAGTACTTC; CDR3: CASSQPGQKETQYF
V: TRBV7-9; D: TRBD1; size: few; J: TRBJ1-3; DNA: TGTGCCAGCAGCTTAGACGGGACAGAGGCAACTAGAAACACCATATATTTT; CDR3: CASSLDGTEATRNTIYF
V: TRBV27; D: -; size: few; J: TRBJ2-2; DNA: TGTGCCAGCAGTTTACAGGGAGGTATTCCCGGGGAGCTGTTTTTT; CDR3: CASSLQGGIPGELFF
V: TRBV7-3; D: TRBD1; size: -; J: TRBJ1-1; DNA: TGTGCCAGCAGCGGGACAGGGGGCGCGAGCACTGAAGCTTTCTTT; CDR3: CASSGTGGASTEAFF
V: TRBV24-1; D: TRBD2; size: -; J: TRBJ2-5; DNA: TGTGCCACCAGTAGCGCTAGCGGGGGGGCAGAGACCCAGTACTTC; CDR3: CATSSASGGAETQYF
V: TRBV5-6; D: TRBD2; size: -; J: TRBJ2-1; DNA: TGTGCCAGCAGCGGAGCGGGGGGACGGGATGAGCAGTTCTTC; CDR3: CASSGAGGRDEQFF
V: TRBV6-5; D: TRBD2; size: -; J: TRBJ2-2; DNA: TGTGCCAGCAGACTAGCGGGGACCGGGGAGCTGTTTTTT; CDR3: CASRLAGTGELFF
V: TRBV5-4; D: -; size: -; J: TRBJ1-6; DNA: TGTGCCAGCAGCCCGGGGGGGGCTTCACCCCTCCACTTT; CDR3: CASSPGGASPLHF
V: TRBV28; D: -; size: -; J: TRBJ1-4; DNA: TGTGCCAGCAGTCCCCCTCAGGGCGGGGTTGAAAAACTGTTTTTT; CDR3: CASSPPQGGVEKLFF
V: TRBV12-3/TRBV12-4; D: -; size: -; J: TRBJ2-5; DNA: TGTGCCAGCAGTTTAGCGCACGGAGAGACCCAGTACTTC; CDR3: CASSLAHGETQYF
V: TRBV19; D: -; size: -; J: TRBJ2-5; DNA: TGTGCCAGTAGTCCCTACGGGGCAGGGGACGCAGAGACCCAGTACTTC; CDR3: CASSPYGAGDAETQYF
V: TRBV3-1/TRBV3-2; D: TRBD1; size: -; J: TRBJ1-6; DNA: TGTGCCAGCAGCCAGGGGACAGTAGATTCACCCCTCCACTTT; CDR3: CASSQGTVDSPLHF
V: TRBV10-3; D: TRBD1; size: -; J: TRBJ2-7; DNA: TGTGCCATCAGTGAGTTAGGACAGGCCTACGAGCAGTACTTC; CDR3: CAISELGQAYEQYF
V: TRBV6-5; D: -; size: -; J: TRBJ1-2; DNA: TGTGCCAGCAGTTACTCGGCAGGGAAGGGTGGCTACACCTTC; CDR3: CASSYSAGKGGYTF
V: TRBV12-3/TRBV12-4; D: -; size: once; J: TRBJ1-2; DNA: TGTGCCAGCAGTTTAGGAGGTTACGAAGGCTACACCTTC; CDR3: CASSLGGYEGYTF
V: TRBV11-2; D: -; size: -; J: TRBJ1-1; DNA: TGTGCCAGCAGCTTGACAGAGAACACTGAAGCTTTCTTT; CDR3: CASSLTENTEAFF
V: TRBV6-5; D: -; size: -; J: TRBJ1-2; DNA: TGTGCCAGCAGTTATAGGGGGGGATATGGCTACACCTTC; CDR3: CASSYRGGYGYTF
V: TRBV11-2; D: TRBD1; size: -; J: TRBJ1-1; DNA: TGTGCCAGCAGCCCGCGACAGGGCAACACTGAAGCTTTCTTT; CDR3: CASSPRQGNTEAFF
V: TRBV4-1; D: -; size: once; J: TRBJ2-1; DNA: TGCGCCAGCAAGGTGGGGGGAGAATCCTACAATGAGCAGTTCTTC; CDR3: CASKVGGESYNEQFF
V: TRBV7-9; D: -; size: -; J: TRBJ1-4; DNA: TGTGCCAGTAGCCCTGGGGGGGGGTACGATGAAAAACTGTTTTTT; CDR3: CASSPGGGYDEKLFF
V: TRBV12-3/TRBV12-4; D: -; size: -; J: TRBJ2-7; DNA: TGTGCCAGCAGTTTAGTCCTGGGAGGCGAGCAGTACTTC; CDR3: CASSLVLGGEQYF
V: TRBV11-2; D: -; size: -; J: TRBJ2-7; DNA: TGTGCCAGCAGCTTAAACGGTTACGAGCAGTACTTC; CDR3: CASSLNGYEQYF
V: TRBV9; D: -; size: -; J: TRBJ1-1; DNA: TGTGCCAGCAGCGTAGACGCTCTTTCTCCCAGGATGAACACTGAAGCTTTCTTT; CDR3: CASSVDALSPRMNTEAFF
V: TRBV28; D: -; size: -; J: TRBJ2-5; DNA: TGTGCCAGCAGTTTCCAGAGCGGGACCCAGTACTTC; CDR3: CASSFQSGTQYF
V: TRBV6-5; D: -; size: -; J: TRBJ1-6; DNA: TGTGCCAGCAGAGCCCGGGACACATTTAATTCACCCCTCCACTTT; CDR3: CASRARDTFNSPLHF
V: TRBV6-5; D: TRBD2; size: -; J: TRBJ2-7; DNA: TGTGCCAGCAGACCCGGGACTAGCGGGATATACGGGCAGTACTTC; CDR3: CASRPGTSGIYGQYF
V: TRBV7-8; D: TRBD1; size: many; J: TRBJ1-1; DNA: TGTGCCAGCAGCACTTCACCACAGGGGGTCGCTGAAGCTTTCTTT; CDR3: CASSTSPQGVAEAFF
V: TRBV4-1; D: -; size: -; J: TRBJ2-5; DNA: TGCGCCAGCAGTTTGCAGGGTGAGCAAGAGACCCAGTACTTC; CDR3: CASSLQGEQETQYF
V: TRBV5-1; D: -; size: -; J: TRBJ1-4; DNA: TGCGCCAGCAGCCCGTACGGGAATCCATCGGGAGAAAAACTGTTTTTT; CDR3: CASSPYGNPSGEKLFF
V: TRBV21-1; D: -; size: -; J: TRBJ1-1; DNA: TGTGCCAGCAGCAAAGCGGGGGGAGAGGGGAGGACTGAAGCTTTCTTT; CDR3: CASSKAGGEGRTEAFF
V: TRBV19; D: TRBD1; size: -; J: TRBJ2-3; DNA: TGTGCCAGTAGTAGGGGACAGGGTCTCAGCACAGATACGCAGTATTTT; CDR3: CASSRGQGLSTDTQYF
V: TRBV19; D: -; size: -; J: TRBJ2-3; DNA: TGTGCCAGTAGTATCTCCACCTCTACCATGACAGATACGCAGTATTTT; CDR3: CASSISTSTMTDTQYF
V: TRBV27; D: -; size: -; J: TRBJ1-5; DNA: TGTGCCAGCAGTTTCAGGGGCAATCAGCCCCAGCATTTT; CDR3: CASSFRGNQPQHF
V: TRBV2; D: TRBD1; size: -; J: TRBJ2-5; DNA: TGTGCCAGCAGTGAAGCCGGACAGGGGAGGGGGACCCAGTACTTC; CDR3: CASSEAGQGRGTQYF
V: TRBV5-5; D: TRBD1; size: once; J: TRBJ1-5; DNA: TGTGCCAGCAGCTTGTACCCAGGGGGGAGCAATCAGCCCCAGCATTTT; CDR3: CASSLYPGGSNQPQHF
V: TRBV7-2; D: -; size: -; J: TRBJ2-7; DNA: TGTGCCAGCAGCGTCGACCGAGGCAACTACGAGCAGTACTTC; CDR3: CASSVDRGNYEQYF
V: TRBV2; D: TRBD1; size: -; J: TRBJ2-7; DNA: TGTGCCAGCAGTGGGACAGGGCTAACCTACGAGCAGTACTTC; CDR3: CASSGTGLTYEQYF